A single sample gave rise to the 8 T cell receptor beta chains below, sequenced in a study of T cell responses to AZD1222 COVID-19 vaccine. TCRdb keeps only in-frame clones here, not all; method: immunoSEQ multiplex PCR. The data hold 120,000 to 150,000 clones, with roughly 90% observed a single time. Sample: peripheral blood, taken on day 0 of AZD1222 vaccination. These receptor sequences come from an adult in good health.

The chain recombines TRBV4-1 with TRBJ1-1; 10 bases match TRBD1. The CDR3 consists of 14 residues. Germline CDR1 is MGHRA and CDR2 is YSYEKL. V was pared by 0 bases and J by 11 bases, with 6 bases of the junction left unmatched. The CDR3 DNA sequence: TGCGCCAGCAGCCAAGAGGGACAGGGGCGGGAGGCTTTCTTT. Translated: CASSQEGQGREAFF.

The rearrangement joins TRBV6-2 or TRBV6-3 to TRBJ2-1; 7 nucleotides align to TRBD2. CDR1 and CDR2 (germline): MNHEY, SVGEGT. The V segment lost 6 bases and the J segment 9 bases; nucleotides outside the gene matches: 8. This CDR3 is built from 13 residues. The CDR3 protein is CASSWGGSGEQFF. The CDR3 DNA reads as TGTGCCAGCAGCTGGGGGGGGTCGGGTGAGCAGTTCTTC.

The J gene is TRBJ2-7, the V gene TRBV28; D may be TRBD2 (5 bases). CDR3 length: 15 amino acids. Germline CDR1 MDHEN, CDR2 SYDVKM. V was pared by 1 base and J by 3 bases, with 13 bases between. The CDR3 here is CASSLSVGEDYEQYF. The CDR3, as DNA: TGTGCCAGCAGTTTATCCGTCGGGGAAGACTACGAGCAGTACTTC.

Here the CDR3 DNA reads TGTGCCAGCAGCTTATTACCAGGGGGGGTCACCGGGGAGCTGTTTTTT. This gives the protein CASSLLPGGVTGELFF. The chain is built from TRBV7-9 and TRBJ2-2, with D possibly called TRBD1 or TRBD2 (7 bases each). The CDR3 runs to 16 residues. CDR1 SEHNR and CDR2 FQNEAQ come from the germline V gene (reference sequence). Trimming took off 2 bases at V and 4 bases at J, with 14 bases between the two ends.

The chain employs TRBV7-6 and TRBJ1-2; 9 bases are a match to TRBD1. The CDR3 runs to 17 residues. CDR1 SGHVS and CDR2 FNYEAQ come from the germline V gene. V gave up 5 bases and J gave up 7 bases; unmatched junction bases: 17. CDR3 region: CASSPLADRGNFVGYTF. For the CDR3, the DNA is TGTGCCAGCAGCCCTTTGGCTGACAGGGGGAATTTCGTTGGCTACACCTTC.

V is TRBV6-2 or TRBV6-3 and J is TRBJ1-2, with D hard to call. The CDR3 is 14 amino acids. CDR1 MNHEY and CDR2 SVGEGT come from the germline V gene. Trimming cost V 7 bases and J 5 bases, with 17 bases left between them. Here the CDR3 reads CASTPTAYLYGYTF. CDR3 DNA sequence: TGTGCCAGCACCCCGACCGCCTATTTGTATGGCTACACCTTC.

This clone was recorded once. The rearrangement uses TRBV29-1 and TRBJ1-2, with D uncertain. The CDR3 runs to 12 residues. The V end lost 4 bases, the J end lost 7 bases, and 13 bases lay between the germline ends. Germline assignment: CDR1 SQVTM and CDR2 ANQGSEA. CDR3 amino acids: CSVGATAGGYTF. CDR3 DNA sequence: TGCAGCGTTGGGGCCACCGCGGGTGGCTACACCTTC.

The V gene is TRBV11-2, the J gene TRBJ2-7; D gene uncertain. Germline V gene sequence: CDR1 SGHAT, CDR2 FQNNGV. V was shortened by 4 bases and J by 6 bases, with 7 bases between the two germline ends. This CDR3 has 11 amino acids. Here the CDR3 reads CASSSPREQYF. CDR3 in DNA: TGTGCCAGCAGCTCCCCCCGCGAGCAGTACTTC.